The T cell receptor beta chain under discussion was sequenced for a study of blood T cell repertoires in COVID-19. In the original processing: Amplification of reference gene primers was used by the study to estimate nucleated cell counts. Data came from immunoSEQ multiplex PCR; TCRdb stores just in-frame clones and leaves some out. The V and J calls and clone size come from that table; D and trimming were worked out from the DNA. This sample has about 480,000 clones, with 85% to 90% found just once. This CDR3 comprises 13 residues. Trimming pared 8 bases from V and 7 bases from J, leaving 15 bases between. CDR1 and CDR2 from the germline V gene are LGHDT and YNNKEL (reference sequence).

The receptor was isolated from a man younger than 35 with COVID-19, enrolled during active disease. The rearrangement uses TRBV3-1 (or the pseudogene TRBV3-2) and TRBJ2-1; unclear D gene. Sequencing was carried out using peripheral blood. DNA for the CDR3: TGTGCCAGCGGGTTAGCCGCAAGGAATGAGCAGTTCTTC. The encoded protein is CASGLAARNEQFF.